This T cell receptor beta chain came from a study of tumor-infiltrating lymphocytes in primary liver carcinoma. General study results and limits: Presence in all five tumor regions was observed for only about 7-25% of top clones. The study found a significantly higher top-250-clone fraction in tumors than in blood (p = 0.039). Between tumor regions, pairs overlapped more than tumor-adjacent and tumor-blood pairs did.

The sample holds many counts of this clonotype. Its antigen is not known. Germline V lookup: CDR1 MNHEY, CDR2 SVGEGT. Losses at the gene ends were 6 bases for V and 6 bases for J; bases not matched to a gene: 11. The CDR3 extends over 15 amino acids. Without any cell sorting, about 18-31 mg of bulk tissue yielded co-extracted RNA and DNA. Five distinct regions per tumor were sampled. With roughly 0.5 ug total RNA as template and a constant-region primer, TCR beta cDNA was made. Slightly modified ARM-PCR with three nested multiplex PCR rounds yielded TCR beta libraries. Researchers ran the first two PCR rounds for roughly 11 cycles each with TRBV1-TRBV30 forward primers and a C-beta reverse primer. TCRdb re-called the multiplex PCR reads through MiXCR, storing one row per CDR3 protein. The sample includes roughly 30,000 distinct CDR3 sequences, 70% to 80% of them seen just once.

The chain is built from TRBV6-2 or TRBV6-3 and TRBJ2-1; TRBD1 matches at 7 bases. The receptor's source is a woman aged 30 to 39 with primary liver carcinoma and hepatitis B virus infection. Material: liver tumor tissue from sampling region 3. The sample's subset: tumor region T3, left-lateral pole. The CDR3 loop is CASSQQGFLSNEQFF. The DNA of the CDR3 is TGTGCCAGCAGCCAACAGGGGTTTCTAAGCAATGAGCAGTTCTTC.